The T cell receptor (beta chain) described here comes from a study of blood T cells in healthy people across ages. General study findings and limits: Diversity estimates drawn from one million T cells were deemed underestimates.

CDR3 length equals 16 residues. CDR1 is MNHNS, CDR2 SASEGT, per germline. A sample-barcoded 5' primer and a J-beta primer mix were used in a second PCR of roughly 7 to 12 cycles. TCRdb redid the calling of the 5' RACE reads with MiXCR, one entry per CDR3 protein. The repertoire holds under 1,100,000 distinct CDR3 sequences, with under 30% as singletons. To note about this clonotype: Its target is unknown.

About 10 milliliters was the volume of peripheral blood drawn from each donor. Another study also made use of these data, one on T cells of mothers and their children. That publication notes: Mothers gave over 8.5 million TCR beta CDR3 reads each, and children roughly 3.3 million each.

Sequencing was carried out using blood. This clonotype was obtained from a girl aged 2 to 9 in good health. J is TRBJ2-5 and V is TRBV6-1, with D unclear. The J call is uncertain, as TRBJ2-1 better fits the DNA end. CDR3 region: CASSEARFCSWDEQFF. The CDR3 DNA reads TGTGCCAGCAGTGAAGCAAGGTTTTGTTCATGGGATGAGCAGTTCTTC.